This note documents a single TCR beta chain sequence. Its antigen is as yet unknown. Clones were sequenced by immunoSEQ multiplex PCR, and TCRdb holds only the in-frame ones, with some missing. The sample has 150,000 to 200,000 clones, 85% to 95% seen once. CDR3 length equals 18 residues. V was trimmed by 6 bases and J by 0 bases, leaving 20 bases between them. CDR1 is LNHDA and CDR2 is SQIVND in the germline V gene (reference sequence). The data were obtained in a study of T cell responses to AZD1222 COVID-19 vaccine. Regarding the study as a whole: Repertoire sampling happened only post peak T cell response. Two doses of AZD1222 preceded a rise in Spike-specific TCR breadth and depth. Dominant CD4 TCR responses targeted spike regions 160-218 and 743-854. Females outnumbered males among donors, who were mostly white British; clonal diversity was possibly underestimated.

The rearrangement links TRBV19 to TRBJ1-4; D unclear. This material consisted of peripheral blood, taken on day 0 of AZD1222 vaccination. The source of this sequence is an adult in good health. The CDR3 loop reads CASSSAAHFSATNEKLFF. CDR3 sequence (DNA): TGTGCCAGTAGCTCCGCAGCCCACTTTTCGGCAACTAATGAAAAACTGTTTTTT.